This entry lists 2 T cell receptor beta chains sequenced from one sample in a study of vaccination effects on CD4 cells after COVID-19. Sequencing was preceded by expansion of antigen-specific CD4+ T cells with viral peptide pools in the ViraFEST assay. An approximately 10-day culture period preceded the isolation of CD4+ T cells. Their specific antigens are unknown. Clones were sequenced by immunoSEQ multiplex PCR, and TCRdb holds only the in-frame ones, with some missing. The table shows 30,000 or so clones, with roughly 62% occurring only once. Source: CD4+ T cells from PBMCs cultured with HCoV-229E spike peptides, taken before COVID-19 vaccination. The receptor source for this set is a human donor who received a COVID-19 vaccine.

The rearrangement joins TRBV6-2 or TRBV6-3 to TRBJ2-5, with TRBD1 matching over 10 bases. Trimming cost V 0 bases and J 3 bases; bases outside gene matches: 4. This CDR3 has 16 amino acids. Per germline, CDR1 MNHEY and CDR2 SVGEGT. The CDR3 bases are TGTGCCAGCAGTTACTCTCGACAGGGGGCAAAAGAGACCCAGTACTTC. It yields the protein CASSYSRQGAKETQYF.

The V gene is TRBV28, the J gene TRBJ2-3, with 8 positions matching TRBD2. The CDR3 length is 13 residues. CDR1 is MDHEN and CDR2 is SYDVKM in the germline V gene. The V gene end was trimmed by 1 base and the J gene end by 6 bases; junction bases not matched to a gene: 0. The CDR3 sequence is CASSLSSGDTQYF. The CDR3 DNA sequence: TGTGCCAGCAGTTTATCTAGCGGGGATACGCAGTATTTT.